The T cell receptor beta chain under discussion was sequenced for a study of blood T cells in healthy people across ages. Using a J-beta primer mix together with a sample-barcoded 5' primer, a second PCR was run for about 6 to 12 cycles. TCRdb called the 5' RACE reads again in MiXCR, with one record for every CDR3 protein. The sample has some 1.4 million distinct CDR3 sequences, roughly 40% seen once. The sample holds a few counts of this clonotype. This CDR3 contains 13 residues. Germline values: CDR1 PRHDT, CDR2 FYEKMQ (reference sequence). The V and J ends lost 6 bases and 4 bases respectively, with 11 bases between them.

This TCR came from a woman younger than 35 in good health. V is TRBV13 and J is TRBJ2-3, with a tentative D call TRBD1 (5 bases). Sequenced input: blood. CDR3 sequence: CASRTVGADTQYF. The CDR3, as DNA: TGTGCCAGCAGGACAGTAGGGGCAGATACGCAGTATTTT.